One sample yielded the 32 T cell receptor beta chains listed below, sequenced in a study of identical twins. Each CDR3 protein is one row after TCRdb ran MiXCR on the 5' RACE reads. Here the sample spans about 890,000 distinct CDR3 sequences, about 12% being singletons. These same data were also listed under a study on yellow fever vaccine responses in identical twins.

The specimen was PBMCs. These receptors all stem from a woman aged 18-29 years in good health.

This clonotype showed up just a few times. This chain joins TRBV4-1 and TRBJ1-1; D remains ambiguous. Germline-derived CDR1 and CDR2 are MGHRA and YSYEKL. V was trimmed by 0 bases and J by 10 bases, leaving 15 bases between them. This CDR3 has 14 amino acids. This CDR3 reads CASSQEWGGPTAFF. CDR3 bases: TGCGCCAGCAGCCAAGAGTGGGGAGGCCCCACAGCTTTCTTT.

This clonotype was recorded many times. V and J are TRBV3-1 and TRBJ1-3; no clear D gene. There are 13 residues in the CDR3. Germline values: CDR1 LGHDT, CDR2 YNNKEL (reference sequence). V lost 3 bases and J lost 4, with 7 bases in between. This CDR3 is CASSQGAGNTIYF. In nucleotides, the CDR3 is TGTGCCAGCAGCCAGGGAGCCGGAAACACCATATATTTT. The full variable domain, rest sourced from reference TRBV3-1 and TRBJ1-3, is DTAVSQTPKYLVTQMGNDKSIKCEQNLGHDTMYWYKQDSKKFLKIMFSYNNKELIINETVPNRFSPKSPDKAHLNLHINSLELGDSAVYFCASSQGAGNTIYFGEGSWLTVV.

This clonotype has ten or more counts. The chain has TRBV10-3 and TRBJ1-5, with 7 bases matching TRBD1. The CDR3 consists of 13 residues. V lost 5 bases and J lost 5; bases outside the gene matches: 3. CDR1 and CDR2 (germline): ENHRY, SYGVKD. The CDR3 nucleotides read TGTGCCATCAGTTCCCAGGGGGATCAGCCCCAGCATTTT. Its translation is CAISSQGDQPQHF.

The chain is built from TRBV5-1 and TRBJ2-7; a weak D match, TRBD1 (5 bases). V was cut by 1 base and J by 3 bases, with 11 bases left in between. Germline assignment: CDR1 SGHRS and CDR2 YFSETQ. This CDR3 contains 14 residues. This CDR3 reads CASSLQDNYYEQYF. In DNA, the CDR3 is TGCGCCAGCAGCTTGCAGGACAATTACTACGAGCAGTACTTC.

The rearrangement links TRBV4-1 to TRBJ2-3, with D tentatively TRBD2 (5 bases). The ends were cut back, 4 bases at V and 0 bases at J, with 17 bases in the middle. This CDR3 is built from 17 residues. The germline V gene has CDR1 MGHRA and CDR2 YSYEKL. For the CDR3, the DNA is TGCGCCAGCAGCCCGAGGGTTGCCGTTTCTAGCACAGATACGCAGTATTTT. Encoded protein: CASSPRVAVSSTDTQYF.

The chain combines TRBV5-1 with TRBJ2-1; D is ambiguous. CDR1 and CDR2 (germline): SGHRS, YFSETQ. This CDR3 is 16 amino acids long. V lost 0 bases and J lost 1, with 11 bases in between. In nucleotides, the CDR3 is TGCGCCAGCAGCTTGGAAGGGTCAGCATCCTACAATGAGCAGTTCTTC. Protein sequence: CASSLEGSASYNEQFF.

Note on this clonotype: Relative to the germline gene, one junction end is altered; a read error may explain this. The chain recombines TRBV6-5 with TRBJ2-1; 10 bases align to TRBD2. The germline V gene encodes CDR1 MNHEY and CDR2 SVGAGI. This CDR3 has 13 residues. Written as DNA, the CDR3 is TGTGCCAGCAGTTTAGGACTAGCGGACCACTATTGCTTC. It codes for CASSLGLADHYCF.

V usage is TRBV19 and J usage is TRBJ1-6; D is unresolved. Trimming pared 5 bases from V and 3 bases from J, leaving 11 bases between. Germline V gene data show CDR1 as LNHDA and CDR2 as SQIVND (reference sequence). The CDR3 runs to 15 residues. The CDR3 nucleotides read TGTGCCAGTAGTGTCGGCGGAGTCTATAATTCACCCCTCCACTTT. It yields the protein CASSVGGVYNSPLHF.

V usage is TRBV23-1 and J usage is TRBJ2-3; unclear D gene. TRBV23-1 is sorted into the ORF group, with uncertain function. The CDR3 contains 16 residues. V shed 2 bases and J shed 2 bases, with 14 bases lying between them. The CDR3 nucleotides are TGCGCCAGCAGTCAAAACGTACAGAGAGACACAGATACGCAGTATTTT. Its translation is CASSQNVQRDTDTQYF.

The J gene is TRBJ2-5, the V gene TRBV12-3 or TRBV12-4; 8 nucleotides match TRBD1. Trimming removed 3 bases from V and 5 bases from J; junction bases left unmatched: 8. The CDR3 has 15 residues. The CDR3 DNA is TGTGCCAGCAGTTTGGGGGACAGGAAGGGGGAGACCCAGTACTTC. Its translation is CASSLGDRKGETQYF.

The rearrangement joins TRBV7-6 to TRBJ2-1; weak D call: TRBD2 (5 bases). Trimming took off 1 base at V and 9 bases at J, with 16 bases between the two ends. The CDR3 totals 15 residues. Germline loops: CDR1 SGHVS, CDR2 FNYEAQ. CDR3 DNA: TGTGCCAGCAGCTTAGTGAGGGTAGCATGGGCTGAGCAGTTCTTC. The encoded protein is CASSLVRVAWAEQFF.

This clonotype was counted many times. The rearrangement links TRBV20-1 to TRBJ2-7; 7 nucleotides agree with TRBD1. The CDR3 totals 15 residues. The germline gives CDR1 DFQATT, CDR2 SNEGSKA (reference sequence). The V segment lost 6 bases and the J segment 0 bases; nucleotides outside the gene matches: 11. CDR3 nucleotides: TGCAGTGCAACCCAGGACAGGCTTTTCTCCTACGAGCAGTACGTC. Translation: CSATQDRLFSYEQYV.

The chain employs TRBV20-1 and TRBJ2-7, with D possibly matching TRBD2 (5 bases). CDR3 length: 11 amino acids. Germline CDR1 reads DFQATT; CDR2 reads SNEGSKA (reference sequence). V lost 5 bases and J lost 7, with 12 bases in between. The CDR3 spells CSAVLAYEQYF. The CDR3 DNA follows: TGCAGTGCTGTCTTAGCGTATGAGCAGTACTTC.

This clonotype was picked up a small number of times. The chain links TRBV5-1 to TRBJ2-6; D possibly corresponds to TRBD1 (6 bases). CDR3 length: 19 amino acids. The germline V gene encodes CDR1 SGHRS and CDR2 YFSETQ. Deletions cut 1 base from V and 0 bases from J, with 17 bases between. The CDR3 nucleotides are TGCGCCAGCAGCTTGTACCAGGGGAGCACAAGCTCTGGGGCCAACGTCCTGACTTTC. Its protein is CASSLYQGSTSSGANVLTF.

The CDR3 loop is CASRLGTAYNEQFF. The DNA for the CDR3 is TGTGCCAGCAGACTCGGGACAGCTTACAATGAGCAGTTCTTC. The chain uses TRBV2 and TRBJ2-1; TRBD1 aligns across 7 bases. The CDR3 contains 14 residues. Germline V lookup: CDR1 SNHLY, CDR2 FYNNEI. V trimming: 6 bases; J trimming: 4 bases; junction bases outside the gene matches: 6.

Many counts were recorded for this clonotype. V gene TRBV6-5 combines with J gene TRBJ1-1; D uncertain. There are 17 residues in the CDR3. The germline V gene encodes CDR1 MNHEY and CDR2 SVGAGI. Trimming left V 2 bases short and J 2 bases short, with 18 bases between. The DNA of the CDR3 is TGTGCCAGCAGTTACGGGTTAGGAGGGTGGGAAAACACTGAAGCTTTCTTT. Translated: CASSYGLGGWENTEAFF.

This chain joins TRBV24-1 and TRBJ2-1, with 8 bases that match TRBD2. Germline assignment: CDR1 KGHDR and CDR2 SFDVKD. The J segment lost 3 bases and the V segment lost 2 bases, leaving 23 bases of the junction unmatched. The CDR3 loop spans 22 amino acids. Here the CDR3 DNA reads TGTGCCACCAGTGATTCCCCATGGCGAGCGGGAGTCACTTTCCCGAACTACAATGAGCAGTTCTTC. This sequence encodes CATSDSPWRAGVTFPNYNEQFF.

This clonotype was counted many times. The gene calls are TRBV5-1 and TRBJ1-6; possibly TRBD1 for D (5 bases). Trimming pared 2 bases from V and 3 bases from J, leaving 15 bases between. CDR1 and CDR2 (germline): SGHRS, YFSETQ. The CDR3 is 17 residues long. CDR3 protein: CASSFGIVRDYNSPLHF. For the CDR3, the DNA is TGCGCCAGCAGCTTTGGGATTGTCAGGGACTATAATTCACCCCTCCACTTT. Full variable domain (missing parts from reference TRBV5-1 and TRBJ1-6): KAGVTQTPRYLIKTRGQQVTLSCSPISGHRSVSWYQQTPGQGLQFLFEYFSETQRNKGNFPGRFSGRQFSNSRSEMNVSTLELGDSALYLCASSFGIVRDYNSPLHFGNGTRLTVT.

This clonotype showed up just a few times. This sequence joins TRBV28 and TRBJ2-7; D might be TRBD2 (7 bases). The CDR3 runs 13 residues. The germline V gene encodes CDR1 MDHEN and CDR2 SYDVKM. V was shortened by 6 bases and J by 1 base, with 10 bases between the two germline ends. This CDR3 is CASRGGGSYEQYF. DNA of the CDR3: TGTGCCAGCAGGGGAGGGGGTTCCTACGAGCAGTACTTC. Filled out from reference TRBV28 and TRBJ2-7, the complete variable domain reads DVKVTQSSRYLVKRTGEKVFLECVQDMDHENMFWYRQDPGLGLRLIYFSYDVKMKEKGDIPEGYSVSREKKERFSLILESASTNQTSMYLCASRGGGSYEQYFGPGTRLTVT.

Only a few counts were recorded for this clonotype. The rearrangement joins TRBV20-1 to TRBJ1-6, with D possibly being TRBD1 (5 bases). There are 12 residues in the CDR3. V was shortened by 4 bases and J by 14 bases, with 15 bases between the two germline ends. Germline V gives CDR1 DFQATT, CDR2 SNEGSKA (reference sequence). The CDR3, as DNA: TGCAGTGCTATGAGGGGTTTTGGGTCCCTCCACTTT. Protein: CSAMRGFGSLHF.

The CDR3 loop reads CASSPGAASTDTQYF. CDR3 coding DNA: TGTGCCAGCAGCCCTGGGGCAGCAAGCACAGATACGCAGTATTTT. This chain connects TRBV16 to TRBJ2-3, with D possibly matching TRBD1 (5 bases). V was cut by 4 bases and J by 0 bases, with 11 bases left in between. CDR1 KGHSY and CDR2 FQNENV come from the germline V gene. CDR3 size: 15 residues. The whole variable domain, filled in from reference TRBV16 and TRBJ2-3, reads GEEVAQTPKHLVRGEGQKAKLYCAPIKGHSYVFWYQQVLKNEFKFLISFQNENVFDETGMPKERFSAKCLPNSPCSLEIQATKLEDSAVYFCASSPGAASTDTQYFGPGTRLTVL.

The rearrangement uses TRBV12-5 and TRBJ2-6, with 8 bases identical to TRBD1. Germline V gene lookup returns CDR1 LGHNT and CDR2 FRNRAP. The trim removed 2 bases at V and 2 bases at J, leaving 5 bases unmatched. The CDR3 is 17 amino acids. The CDR3 DNA follows: TGTGCTAGTGGTTTGCCCGACAGGGGTGCTGGGGCCAACGTCCTGACTTTC. It specifies CASGLPDRGAGANVLTF. The variable domain in full, completed from reference TRBV12-5 and TRBJ2-6, reads DARVTQTPRHKVTEMGQEVTMRCQPILGHNTVFWYRQTMMQGLELLAYFRNRAPLDDSGMPKDRFSAEMPDATLATLKIQPSEPRDSAVYFCASGLPDRGAGANVLTFGAGSRLTVL.

The V gene is TRBV6-1, the J gene TRBJ1-4; D is possibly TRBD1 (5 bases). V lost 6 bases to trimming and J lost 6 bases, with 11 bases between them. CDR1 and CDR2 (germline): MNHNS, SASEGT. The CDR3 is 13 residues long. This chain's CDR3 is CASRPGGDEKLFF. DNA of the CDR3: TGTGCCAGCAGACCAGGAGGGGATGAAAAACTGTTTTTT.

The chain links TRBV12-3 or TRBV12-4 to TRBJ1-2, with D perhaps TRBD1 (6 bases). Trimming removed 6 bases at V and 7 bases at J, with 12 bases between. The CDR3 loop spans 12 amino acids. CDR3: CASRGAVVGYTF. CDR3 in DNA: TGTGCCAGCAGGGGGGCAGTTGTTGGCTACACCTTC.

This clonotype was seen a handful of times. The V and J genes are TRBV20-1 and TRBJ2-5, with TRBD1 matching over 8 bases. The CDR3 has 17 residues. With 0 bases clipped from V and 5 bases from J, the junction kept 14 bases outside the gene matches. Germline V gene sequence: CDR1 DFQATT, CDR2 SNEGSKA (reference sequence). As DNA, the CDR3 is TGCAGTGCTAGAGAATATGGAGTGACAGGGGAAGGGGAGACCCAGTACTTC. Amino acids: CSAREYGVTGEGETQYF.

This CDR3 is CASSYSRDPAWPQHF. CDR3 coding DNA: TGTGCCAGCAGTTACTCACGGGATCCCGCATGGCCCCAGCATTTT. This chain links TRBV6-5 with TRBJ1-5; no reliable D call. V was cut by 0 bases and J by 9 bases, with 15 bases left in between. Germline CDR1 MNHEY, CDR2 SVGAGI. The CDR3 is 15 amino acids.

This clonotype occurred a few times. The genes are TRBV9 and TRBJ2-3, with 7 bases identical to TRBD2. Trimming removed 4 bases from V and 2 bases from J; junction bases left unmatched: 10. CDR1 SGDLS and CDR2 YYNGEE come from the germline V gene. The CDR3 runs to 16 residues. For the CDR3, the DNA is TGTGCCAGCAGCCGAACCGGGACTACCTTCACAGATACGCAGTATTTT. This encodes CASSRTGTTFTDTQYF.

This clonotype was seen ten or more times. The chain links TRBV6-5 to TRBJ2-2; D gene uncertain. The CDR3 is 16 amino acids. Germline CDR1 is MNHEY and CDR2 is SVGAGI. Trimming left V 4 bases short and J 6 bases short, with 18 bases between. Written as DNA, the CDR3 is TGTGCCAGCAGTTCCCTGACTCGCCAGTGGGCCGGGGAGCTGTTTTTT. This codes for CASSSLTRQWAGELFF.

J is TRBJ2-7 and V is TRBV21-1; whether TRBD1, the table's D call, matches the DNA was not checked. TRBV21-1 corresponds to a pseudogene. This CDR3 comprises 15 residues. CDR3 region: CASRRDSLTPYEQYV. The DNA of the CDR3 is TGTGCCAGCCGAAGGGACAGTTTGACCCCCTACGAGCAGTACGTC.

As concerns this clonotype: A clone one base away is much larger, so this may be a read error. The genes are TRBV6-2 or TRBV6-3 and TRBJ2-2; D ambiguous. Germline V CDR1 and CDR2: MNHEY, SVGEGT. The CDR3 has 13 amino acids. V lost 0 bases, J lost 9 bases, and 8 bases lay in between. In DNA form, the CDR3 reads TGTGCCAGCAGTTACTCCATGACCTGGGAGCTGTTTTTT. Translating gives CASSYSMTWELFF.

In its sample, this clonotype was seen a few times. The chain links TRBV9 to TRBJ2-1; 12 bases align to TRBD2. The CDR3 totals 15 residues. The trim removed 1 base at V and 5 bases at J, leaving 1 base unmatched. Germline V gene sequence: CDR1 SGDLS, CDR2 YYNGEE. CDR3 sequence reads: CASSVLAGGNNEQFF. In nucleotides, the CDR3 is TGTGCCAGCAGCGTACTAGCGGGAGGGAACAATGAGCAGTTCTTC.

The chain couples TRBV12-5 to TRBJ2-5; D is unresolved. Trimming shortened V by 1 base and J by 0 bases, and 6 bases separated the two germline ends. Germline lookup yields CDR1 LGHNT and CDR2 FRNRAP. The CDR3 has 14 amino acids. The CDR3 DNA reads TGTGCTAGTGGTTTGGGTTGGGACCAAGAGACCCAGTACTTC. Its protein product is CASGLGWDQETQYF.